These T cell receptor beta chains were read from a single sample in a study of cytomegalovirus exposure and HLA in healthy donors. Clones were sequenced by immunoSEQ multiplex PCR, and TCRdb holds only the in-frame ones, with some missing. This table has around 110,000 clones, roughly 9% appearing once. The sample consisted of PBMCs. These receptors originate from a man between 25 and 39 years old in good health and CMV-seronegative. Both conserved end residues are part of each CDR3. The D gene is left open where the match is weak. Rows give clone size only sometimes, using once, few, many, or a class for an expanded clone.

d_call j_call clone_size v_call cdr3_nt cdr3_aa
NA TRBJ2-1 few TRBV7-2 TGTGCCAGCAGCCCCTTATCCTCCTACAATGAGCAGTTCTTC CASSPLSSYNEQFF
TRBD2 TRBJ2-6 NA TRBV5-6 TGTGCCAGCAGCTCAATCTGGACTAGCGGGAGCTCTGGGGCCAACGTCCTGACTTTC CASSSIWTSGSSGANVLTF
TRBD1 TRBJ1-2 NA TRBV9 TGTGCCAGCAGCGTCGACAGGGAGAATGGCTACACCTTC CASSVDRENGYTF
NA TRBJ2-3 NA TRBV30 TGTGCCTGGAGTGGGGCCGGAGATACGCAGTATTTT CAWSGAGDTQYF
TRBD1 TRBJ2-1 few TRBV5-1 TGCGCCAGCAGTTGGACAGGGGCCTACAATGAGCAGTTCTTC CASSWTGAYNEQFF
TRBD1 TRBJ2-7 NA TRBV27 TGTGCCAGCAGTTTATCCCCTTCGGGGACAGGGACCTACGAGCAGTACTTC CASSLSPSGTGTYEQYF
TRBD2 TRBJ2-2 NA TRBV4-1 TGCGCCAGCAGCCAAGTCATAGCGGGGGTGAACACCGGGGAGCTGTTTTTT CASSQVIAGVNTGELFF
NA TRBJ2-7 NA TRBV27 TGTGCCAGCAGTTTAGTAACCCCTGGCGGCTCCTACGAGCAGTACTTC CASSLVTPGGSYEQYF
NA TRBJ1-2 NA TRBV6-4 TGCGCCAGCAGTGAGGGCAGGGGTACTGTCTACACCTTC CASSEGRGTVYTF
NA TRBJ2-7 few TRBV2 TGTGCCAGCGGTCCGCTAGAGGACTCCTACGAGCAGTACTTC CASGPLEDSYEQYF
NA TRBJ2-7 NA TRBV6-5 TGTGCCAGCAGTTACTCGGGGAGCTCGGCAGAGTACGAGCAGTACTTC CASSYSGSSAEYEQYF
NA TRBJ1-4 NA TRBV5-1 TGCGCCAGCAGCTTGATAGGGCACACAGGTAGAGACCGTAATGAAAAACTGTTTTTT CASSLIGHTGRDRNEKLFF
NA TRBJ1-1 NA TRBV5-1 TGCGCCAGCAGCTTGGAGTACAGGAACACTGAAGCTTTCTTT CASSLEYRNTEAFF
NA TRBJ1-2 few TRBV30 TGTGCCTGGGCCGCGGGGGTGAGGGACGGCTACACCTTC CAWAAGVRDGYTF
TRBD1 TRBJ2-3 few TRBV9 TGTGCCAGCAGCGTAGCACAGGGGGTGGGCACAGATACGCAGTATTTT CASSVAQGVGTDTQYF
NA TRBJ1-1 NA TRBV12-5 TGTGCTAGTGGCACCCCCGCCCGGGCTTTCTTT CASGTPARAFF
NA TRBJ2-7 NA TRBV2 TGTGCCAGCAGTGGAGGAACGTCCTACGAGCAGTACTTC CASSGGTSYEQYF
NA TRBJ2-3 few TRBV7-2 TGTGCCAGCAGCTTAGGACAGGTGCCAGATACGCAGTATTTT CASSLGQVPDTQYF
TRBD1 TRBJ1-1 NA TRBV12-5 TGTGCTAGTGGTCTTACACCGGGGACAGCGAACACTGAAGCTTTCTTT CASGLTPGTANTEAFF
TRBD1 TRBJ2-7 few TRBV29-1 TGCAGCGCCTCCCGGGACAGGAACTACGAGCAGTACTTC CSASRDRNYEQYF
TRBD2 TRBJ2-7 NA TRBV13 TGTGCCAGCACGCTGACTAGCGGGGGGGCCGGCGAGCAGTACTTC CASTLTSGGAGEQYF
TRBD1 TRBJ2-7 NA TRBV6-1 TGTGCCAGCAGACCCCGAACAGGGGCCTACGAGCAGTACTTC CASRPRTGAYEQYF
NA TRBJ2-6 NA TRBV6-1 TGTGCCAGCAGTGTGGGGGACACTGGGGCCAACGTCCTGACTTTC CASSVGDTGANVLTF
NA TRBJ2-7 few TRBV5-1 TGCGCCAGCAGCAAGCACGGGACTCAATCGGACTACGAGCAGTACTTC CASSKHGTQSDYEQYF
TRBD2 TRBJ2-3 NA TRBV6-1 TGTGCCAGCCGGATTGGGGCTAGCGGGGGAGATACGCAGTATTTT CASRIGASGGDTQYF
TRBD2 TRBJ2-7 few TRBV7-2 TGTGCCAGCAGCTTAACTAGCGGATCCTACGAGCAGTACTTC CASSLTSGSYEQYF
NA TRBJ2-1 NA TRBV27 TGTGCCAGCAGTCCCAGGTGGGGGGACAATGAGCAGTTCTTC CASSPRWGDNEQFF
TRBD1 TRBJ1-6 NA TRBV7-2 TGTGCCAGCACCTTAGCGACAGGGTCTAATTCACCCCTCCACTTT CASTLATGSNSPLHF
TRBD2 TRBJ2-7 NA TRBV4-3 TGCGCCAGCAGCCAAGATATTTCCCGTTTACTAGCGCCGGCTCGCTACGAGCAGTACTTC CASSQDISRLLAPARYEQYF
TRBD1 TRBJ1-4 NA TRBV30 TGTGCCTGGAGTGGATCGTACAGGGGGACTAATGAAAAACTGTTTTTT CAWSGSYRGTNEKLFF